This record covers a single T cell receptor (beta chain). Its matching antigen is unknown. Collection occurred without any documented infections or immune events in donors. The record originates from a study of identifying expanded T cells in peripheral blood. Study-level points and caveats: Approximately two-week clone count variance significantly increased as total template count grew. About 1.2 clones differed between technical replicates, versus around 15 and 19 over time.

CDR1 is MNHNS and CDR2 is SASEGT in the germline V gene. The CDR3 sequence is 15 residues long. V lost 6 bases, J lost 1 base, and 7 bases stayed unmatched. TCRdb's table, derived via immunoSEQ multiplex PCR, lists solely in-frame clones and lacks some. The sample shows 50,000 to 60,000 clones, 82% of them seen only once. The chain links TRBV6-1 to TRBJ2-5, with 8 positions matching TRBD2. The sequencing sample was made of blood. This receptor was identified in a person aged 18 to 75 in good health. As DNA, the CDR3 is TGTGCCAGCAGGTCGGTAGCGGGGCCCCAAGAGACCCAGTACTTC. It codes for CASRSVAGPQETQYF.